This T cell receptor (beta chain) was obtained from a study of blood T cell repertoires in COVID-19. Turning to the study itself: PBMCs, B-cell-depleted T cells, or T cells provided the cDNA or gDNA that made up the material.

Produced via immunoSEQ multiplex PCR; TCRdb's table is partial and in-frame only. Here the sample spans about 250,000 clones, approximately 90% being singletons. Trimming cost V 5 bases and J 8 bases; bases outside gene matches: 12. The germline gives CDR1 LNHDA, CDR2 SQIVND (reference sequence). The CDR3 length is 16 residues. The sequence was obtained from a woman in her twenties or thirties with COVID-19, enrolled during active disease. The J gene is TRBJ1-4, the V gene TRBV19; the match to TRBD1 covers 9 bases. Sequenced sample: peripheral blood. CDR3 sequence reads: CASSDHPTGGLEKLFF. CDR3 sequence (DNA): TGTGCCAGTAGTGACCACCCGACAGGGGGATTGGAAAAACTGTTTTTT.